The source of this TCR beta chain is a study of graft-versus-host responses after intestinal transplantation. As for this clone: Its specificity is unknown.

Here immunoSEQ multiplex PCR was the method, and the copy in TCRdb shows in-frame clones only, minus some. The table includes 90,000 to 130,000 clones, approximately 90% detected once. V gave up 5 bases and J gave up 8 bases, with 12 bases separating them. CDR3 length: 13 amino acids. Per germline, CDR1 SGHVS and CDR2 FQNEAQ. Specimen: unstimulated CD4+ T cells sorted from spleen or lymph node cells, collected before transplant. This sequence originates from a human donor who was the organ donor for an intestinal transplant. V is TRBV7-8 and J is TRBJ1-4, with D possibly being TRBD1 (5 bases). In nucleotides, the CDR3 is TGTGCCAGCAGCGTAGGAGGGGAGGAAAAACTGTTTTTT. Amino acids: CASSVGGEEKLFF.